Below are 25 T cell receptor beta chains sequenced from a single sample in a study of blood T cell repertoires in COVID-19. Measured with immunoSEQ multiplex PCR; TCRdb has only the in-frame clones, and not every one. The sample shows 250,000 or so clones, less than 95% of them seen only once. Sequencing was done on a sample of PBMCs or T cells enriched from blood (not recorded which). The receptors come from a man between 40 and 49 years old who had been exposed to COVID-19.

The chain joins TRBV7-2 to TRBJ1-4; 8 nucleotides match TRBD1. CDR1 is SGHTA, CDR2 FQGNSA, per germline. This CDR3 contains 13 residues. With 5 bases clipped from V and 8 bases from J, the junction kept 4 bases outside the gene matches. The CDR3: CASSQGAAEKLFF. The CDR3 DNA sequence: TGTGCCAGCAGCCAGGGGGCAGCAGAAAAACTGTTTTTT.

The V gene is TRBV29-1, the J gene TRBJ1-1; no reliable D call. The CDR3 contains 13 residues. V lost 4 bases, J lost 5 bases, and 14 bases lay in between. Germline V gene lookup returns CDR1 SQVTM and CDR2 ANQGSEA. The CDR3 DNA follows: TGCAGCGTTGGATCGAGTGGAGGGACTGAAGCTTTCTTT. Protein product: CSVGSSGGTEAFF.

The chain carries TRBV6-1 and TRBJ2-7; the D gene is possibly TRBD1 (7 bases). This CDR3 is 17 amino acids long. V lost 4 bases, J lost 1 base, and 20 bases lay in between. Germline V gene data show CDR1 as MNHNS and CDR2 as SASEGT. CDR3 DNA: TGTGCCAGCAGTGGTTGGTATGGAGGGGGCGAATCCTACGAGCAGTACTTC. The encoded protein is CASSGWYGGGESYEQYF.

A remark on this clone: The identical CDR3 is also encoded by other nucleotide sequences in the sample. For the CDR3, the DNA is TGTGCCAGTAGTATTGGGGGCGGGAGCTCCTACGAGCAGTACTTC. The encoded protein is CASSIGGGSSYEQYF. The chain uses TRBV19 and TRBJ2-7; maybe TRBD2 (7 bases). CDR1 is LNHDA, CDR2 SQIVND, per germline (reference sequence). The CDR3 sequence is 15 residues long. The V end lost 3 bases, the J end lost 0 bases, and 12 bases lay between the germline ends.

This clone appeared a single time. The chain uses TRBV29-1 and TRBJ2-1; TRBD2 matches 10 bases. The CDR3 covers 13 residues. CDR1 and CDR2 from the germline V gene are SQVTM and ANQGSEA. V dropped 6 bases and J dropped 8; count of bases not matched to a gene: 7. The CDR3 DNA reads as TGCAGCGTAGCGGGAGGGCCGGGGGATGAGCAGTTCTTC. Translated: CSVAGGPGDEQFF.

The table lists this clone with a few counts. The J gene is TRBJ2-3, the V gene TRBV2; no firm D call. Trimming removed 7 bases from V and 0 bases from J, with 14 bases in between. Germline loops: CDR1 SNHLY, CDR2 FYNNEI. This CDR3 comprises 15 residues. The DNA for the CDR3 is TGTGCCAGCAACAGAAGACCGGCTAGCACAGATACGCAGTATTTT. Translation gives CASNRRPASTDTQYF.

The sample holds one count of this clone. The genes are TRBV5-4 and TRBJ2-5, with 7 bases fitting TRBD1. The V and J ends lost 4 bases and 5 bases, in that order; junction bases with no gene match: 2. There are 12 residues in the CDR3. The germline V gene encodes CDR1 SGHNT and CDR2 YYREEE (reference sequence). The CDR3 region is CASSIQGETQYF. The CDR3 bases are TGTGCCAGCAGCATACAGGGGGAGACCCAGTACTTC.

The rearrangement joins TRBV13 to TRBJ2-7, with D perhaps TRBD2 (6 bases). From germline, CDR1 is PRHDT and CDR2 FYEKMQ (reference sequence). Trimming stripped 8 bases from V and 3 bases from J, with 20 bases between. CDR3 length: 15 residues. The CDR3 bases are TGTGCCAGCTCCCCCCAATCCGGGGGAAGCTACGAGCAGTACTTC. Encoded protein: CASSPQSGGSYEQYF. The full variable domain, in which reference TRBV13 and TRBJ2-7 provide the parts outside the CDR3, is AAGVIQSPRHLIKEKRETATLKCYPIPRHDTVYWYQQGPGQDPQFLISFYEKMQSDKGSIPDRFSAQQFSDYHSELNMSSLELGDSALYFCASSPQSGGSYEQYFGPGTRLTVT.

The chain is built from TRBV24-1 and TRBJ2-7; TRBD1 matches 9 bases. Per germline, CDR1 KGHDR and CDR2 SFDVKD. The CDR3 loop spans 15 amino acids. With 4 bases clipped from V and 6 bases from J, the junction kept 9 bases outside the gene matches. For the CDR3, the DNA is TGTGCCACCAGTGACCCGAGGGACAGGGCGGGCGAGCAGTACTTC. This translates into CATSDPRDRAGEQYF.

The chain links TRBV2 to TRBJ2-7; 7 bases are shared with TRBD2. This CDR3 has 14 residues. With V trimmed by 4 bases and J by 6 bases, 9 bases remained unmatched. Per the germline V gene, CDR1 is SNHLY and CDR2 is FYNNEI. The chain's CDR3 is CASSVGGRGSEQYF. CDR3 bases: TGTGCCAGCAGTGTCGGCGGGAGAGGAAGCGAGCAGTACTTC.

The V call is TRBV27, the J call TRBJ1-1; possibly TRBD1 for D (5 bases). The CDR3 consists of 12 residues. V lost 6 bases and J 5 bases, leaving 10 bases between the germline ends. Germline CDR1 MNHEY, CDR2 SMNVEV (reference sequence). In DNA, the CDR3 is TGTGCCAGCAGGAAGGGGCGGACTGAAGCTTTCTTT. Translated: CASRKGRTEAFF.

The chain has TRBV28 and TRBJ2-5; D might be TRBD2 (6 bases). The CDR3 loop spans 13 amino acids. Germline V gene data show CDR1 as MDHEN and CDR2 as SYDVKM. With 3 bases removed from V and 7 bases from J, the gap between germline ends came to 12 bases. The CDR3 DNA sequence: TGTGCCAGCAGTTTGGGGAGGCGTGGGACCCAGTACTTC. Its translation: CASSLGRRGTQYF.

This clone was counted a single time. J is TRBJ2-1 and V is TRBV24-1; 12 nucleotides align to TRBD2. Germline CDR1 is KGHDR and CDR2 is SFDVKD. The CDR3 sequence is 18 residues long. After removal of 0 bases from V and 9 bases from J, the junction contained 11 bases not matched to a gene. The CDR3 here is CATSDLDLATSGSGEQFF. In nucleotides, the CDR3 is TGTGCCACCAGTGATTTGGACCTCGCGACTAGCGGGAGTGGTGAGCAGTTCTTC.

The chain couples TRBV19 to TRBJ1-2; D might be TRBD1 (5 bases). CDR1 is LNHDA and CDR2 is SQIVND in the germline V gene (reference sequence). V lost 3 bases to trimming and J lost 8 bases, with 19 bases between them. The CDR3 is 15 residues long. CDR3 residues: CASSILGSGSQGYTF. The CDR3 DNA sequence: TGTGCCAGTAGTATCCTGGGGTCAGGGTCTCAAGGCTACACCTTC.

The V call is TRBV19, the J call TRBJ1-2; 10 nucleotides line up with TRBD1. The CDR3 extends over 16 amino acids. Germline loops: CDR1 LNHDA, CDR2 SQIVND (reference sequence). After removal of 5 bases from V and 6 bases from J, the junction contained 12 bases not matched to a gene. CDR3 sequence (DNA): TGTGCCAGTAGTCCTCCCCCGAGGACAGGGGGAAATGGCTACACCTTC. Translating it yields CASSPPPRTGGNGYTF.

This chain connects TRBV6-2 or TRBV6-3 to TRBJ2-7, with TRBD1 identical over 10 bases. The CDR3 is 16 amino acids. V lost 4 bases to trimming and J lost 2 bases; unmatched junction nucleotides: 8. Looked up from germline, CDR1 is MNHEY and CDR2 is SVGEGT. The CDR3 protein is CASSSPGQGTTYEQYF. CDR3 in DNA: TGTGCCAGCAGTTCGCCGGGACAGGGGACAACCTACGAGCAGTACTTC.

The chain carries TRBV7-9 and TRBJ1-1; no definite D call. The V gene lost 0 bases and the J gene lost 6 bases, with 8 bases spanning the gap. The CDR3 sequence is 13 residues long. Germline CDR1 and CDR2: SEHNR and FQNEAQ (reference sequence). CDR3 loop: CASSLAYSSEAFF. CDR3 coding DNA: TGTGCCAGCAGCTTAGCTTACTCGTCTGAAGCTTTCTTT.

The chain joins TRBV25-1 to TRBJ1-1, with 9 bases aligning to TRBD1. The J segment lost 4 bases and the V segment lost 8 bases, leaving 5 bases of the junction unmatched. This CDR3 contains 13 residues. The germline gives CDR1 MGHDK, CDR2 SYGVNS. As DNA, the CDR3 is TGTGCCAGCGCATGGGACAGGGCCACTGAAGCTTTCTTT. Its protein is CASAWDRATEAFF. Together with reference TRBV25-1 and TRBJ1-1, the CDR3 gives the full variable domain: EADIYQTPRYLVIGTGKKITLECSQTMGHDKMYWYQQDPGMELHLIHYSYGVNSTEKGDLSSESTVSRIRTEHFPLTLESARPSHTSQYLCASAWDRATEAFFGQGTRLTVV.

The chain combines TRBV14 with TRBJ2-5; maybe TRBD2 (6 bases). The germline CDR1 and CDR2 sequences are SGHDN and FVKESK. The germline V and J ends were trimmed by 0 bases and 5 bases, with 10 bases remaining between them. The CDR3 covers 14 residues. CDR3 sequence: CASSQDRREETQYF. The CDR3 DNA follows: TGTGCCAGCAGCCAAGACAGGAGGGAGGAGACCCAGTACTTC.

V is TRBV19 and J is TRBJ1-2; no clear D. CDR1 and CDR2 from the germline V gene are LNHDA and SQIVND (reference sequence). The CDR3 sequence is 12 residues long. Trimming took off 4 bases at V and 4 bases at J, with 7 bases between the two ends. CDR3 DNA: TGTGCCAGTAGTAGGGAGGGCTATGGCTACACCTTC. Translated, it gives CASSREGYGYTF.

Here the CDR3 DNA reads TGTGCCAGCAGGGTCGATAGCTCCTACGAGCAGTACTTC. The encoded protein is CASRVDSSYEQYF. This chain links TRBV2 with TRBJ2-7; D not resolved. The CDR3 is 13 residues long. Germline V gives CDR1 SNHLY, CDR2 FYNNEI. Deletions cut 6 bases from V and 0 bases from J, with 9 bases between.

The chain joins TRBV5-1 to TRBJ2-7; tentatively, D is TRBD2 (5 bases). CDR3 size: 15 residues. Germline loops: CDR1 SGHRS, CDR2 YFSETQ. Trimming removed 4 bases at V and 0 bases at J, with 14 bases between. DNA for the CDR3: TGCGCCAGCAGCCCTGCGGGTCCGAACTCCTACGAGCAGTACTTC. Translated: CASSPAGPNSYEQYF.

The chain recombines TRBV2 with TRBJ2-1; 7 bases line up with TRBD2. The CDR3 contains 10 residues. Germline CDR1 SNHLY, CDR2 FYNNEI. The V segment lost 8 bases and the J segment 10 bases; nucleotides outside the gene matches: 2. The DNA for the CDR3 is TGTGCCAGCTGGGAGGGAGAGCAGTTCTTC. This gives the protein CASWEGEQFF.

The V and J genes are TRBV10-2 and TRBJ2-3; 7 bases align to TRBD2. CDR3 size: 19 residues. After removal of 2 bases from V and 5 bases from J, the junction contained 19 bases not matched to a gene. Germline loops: CDR1 WSHSY, CDR2 SAAADI. CDR3 nucleotides: TGCGCCAGCAGTGAGCCCCTGAAAATGGCGGGAGAAATGAAAGATACGCAGTATTTT. Translating gives CASSEPLKMAGEMKDTQYF.

This chain joins TRBV5-5 and TRBJ2-2, with TRBD2 matching over 7 bases. CDR1 SGHKS and CDR2 YYEKEE come from the germline V gene (reference sequence). Losses at the gene ends were 4 bases for V and 2 bases for J; bases not matched to a gene: 8. The CDR3 consists of 16 residues. CDR3 loop: CASSPGGGPNTGELFF. CDR3 nucleotide sequence: TGTGCCAGCAGCCCGGGGGGAGGGCCCAACACCGGGGAGCTGTTTTTT. The full variable domain, in which reference TRBV5-5 and TRBJ2-2 provide the parts outside the CDR3, is DAGVTQSPTHLIKTRGQQVTLRCSPISGHKSVSWYQQVLGQGPQFIFQYYEKEERGRGNFPDRFSARQFPNYSSELNVNALLLGDSALYLCASSPGGGPNTGELFFGEGSRLTVL.